Following are 15 T cell receptor beta chains from one sample sequenced in a study of blood T cell repertoires in COVID-19. TCRdb keeps only in-frame clones here, not all; method: immunoSEQ multiplex PCR. The sample lists 40,000 or so clones; roughly 80% were seen once. The sample comprised peripheral blood. The receptors come from a middle-aged man with active COVID-19.

This chain joins TRBV9 and TRBJ2-3; 8 nucleotides match TRBD2. There are 16 residues in the CDR3. V shed 4 bases and J 2 bases; nucleotides not matched to a gene: 9. Germline V CDR1 and CDR2: SGDLS, YYNGEE. CDR3: CASSTQLAETTDTQYF. The CDR3 nucleotides are TGTGCCAGCAGCACCCAACTAGCGGAGACCACAGATACGCAGTATTTT.

The rearrangement links TRBV7-2 to TRBJ2-1, with TRBD2 matching over 11 bases. Germline CDR1 is SGHTA and CDR2 is FQGNSA. This CDR3 is 16 amino acids long. The trim removed 5 bases at V and 6 bases at J, leaving 9 bases unmatched. CDR3 DNA sequence: TGTGCCAGCAGCCCATCCGGGACTAGCGGCCTCAATGAGCAGTTCTTC. This sequence encodes CASSPSGTSGLNEQFF.

The rearrangement joins TRBV24-1 to TRBJ1-5, with D possibly matching TRBD1 (5 bases). This CDR3 spans 14 amino acids. Trimming stripped 11 bases from V and 1 base from J, with 14 bases between. Germline CDR1 and CDR2: KGHDR and SFDVKD. CDR3 protein: CAIQDGGSNQPQHF. The CDR3 DNA reads TGTGCCATACAAGACGGGGGGAGCAATCAGCCCCAGCATTTT.

The rearrangement uses TRBV5-1 and TRBJ2-7, with a tentative D call TRBD2 (6 bases). The V gene lost 5 bases and the J gene lost 0 bases, with 9 bases spanning the gap. Per the germline V gene, CDR1 is SGHRS and CDR2 is YFSETQ. The CDR3 covers 13 residues. The chain's CDR3 is CASSRGTSYEQYF. The CDR3 DNA reads TGCGCCAGCAGTCGGGGGACCTCCTACGAGCAGTACTTC.

The rearrangement joins TRBV5-4 to TRBJ1-2, with 8 bases lining up with TRBD1. Germline loops: CDR1 SGHNT, CDR2 YYREEE (reference sequence). The trim removed 0 bases at V and 6 bases at J, leaving 4 bases unmatched. This CDR3 region has 14 residues. The CDR3 sequence: CASSLDRGRNGYTF. DNA of the CDR3: TGTGCCAGCAGCTTGGACAGGGGGAGAAATGGCTACACCTTC.

This clone appeared a single time. The chain couples TRBV5-6 to TRBJ1-1; D not resolved. V was shortened by 0 bases and J by 0 bases, with 9 bases between the two germline ends. The CDR3 is 15 amino acids. Germline CDR1 and CDR2: SGHDT and YYEEEE. CDR3 sequence: CASSLVLGVNTEAFF. The CDR3 DNA reads TGTGCCAGCAGCTTGGTATTGGGAGTGAACACTGAAGCTTTCTTT.

The chain joins TRBV7-2 to TRBJ2-3, with 8 nucleotides matching TRBD2. CDR1 is SGHTA and CDR2 is FQGNSA in the germline V gene. The CDR3 loop spans 15 amino acids. The V and J ends lost 1 base and 4 bases, in that order; junction bases with no gene match: 4. CDR3 amino acids: CASSLVAGGADTQYF. The CDR3 region has the DNA TGTGCCAGCAGCTTAGTGGCGGGGGGAGCAGATACGCAGTATTTT.

J is TRBJ2-3 and V is TRBV7-2, with 9 nucleotides matching TRBD2. The J segment lost 4 bases and the V segment lost 8 bases, leaving 7 bases of the junction unmatched. Germline V CDR1 and CDR2: SGHTA, FQGNSA. The CDR3 totals 14 residues. CDR3 amino acids: CASLRGGRADTQYF. CDR3 sequence (DNA): TGTGCCAGCCTCCGGGGCGGGAGGGCAGATACGCAGTATTTT.

This chain connects TRBV29-1 to TRBJ2-3, with 7 positions matching TRBD1. The CDR3 consists of 17 residues. The V gene end was trimmed by 4 bases and the J gene end by 3 bases; junction bases not matched to a gene: 16. Germline V CDR1 and CDR2: SQVTM, ANQGSEA. The DNA for the CDR3 is TGCAGCGTTGTAGGCCCGAGCACAGGGGTTTCGACAGATACGCAGTATTTT. It translates to CSVVGPSTGVSTDTQYF.

This clone was counted only a few times. J is TRBJ2-2 and V is TRBV7-2; D uncertain. CDR1 SGHTA and CDR2 FQGNSA come from the germline V gene. Trimming stripped 5 bases from V and 4 bases from J, with 8 bases between. The CDR3 spans 13 residues. Here the CDR3 reads CASSPFPTGELFF. CDR3 DNA: TGTGCCAGCAGCCCTTTTCCCACCGGGGAGCTGTTTTTT.

V usage is TRBV2 and J usage is TRBJ1-6, with D hard to call. This CDR3 contains 14 residues. CDR1 is SNHLY and CDR2 is FYNNEI in the germline V gene. V shed 10 bases and J shed 1 base, with 11 bases lying between them. The CDR3 here is CATHIGSYNSPLHF. In DNA form, the CDR3 reads TGTGCCACCCATATCGGGTCCTATAATTCACCCCTCCACTTT.

The chain has TRBV15 and TRBJ2-3; 8 bases are shared with TRBD1. This CDR3 has 15 residues. The V gene's germline CDR1 is LNHNV and CDR2 YYDKDF (reference sequence). J gave up 6 bases and V 3 bases, and 8 bases lay outside the gene matches. The CDR3 spells CATSREGQVVDTQYF. The CDR3 bases are TGTGCCACCAGCAGGGAGGGACAGGTTGTGGATACGCAGTATTTT.

The V and J genes are TRBV25-1 and TRBJ1-1; D might be TRBD1 (5 bases). V gave up 7 bases and J gave up 3 bases, with 18 bases separating them. This CDR3 spans 15 amino acids. The germline CDR1 and CDR2 sequences are MGHDK and SYGVNS. CDR3 DNA: TGTGCCAGCAAAAAGGGCTCGGGGGTGGACACTGAAGCTTTCTTT. This codes for CASKKGSGVDTEAFF. Variable domain in full (rest from reference TRBV25-1 and TRBJ1-1): EADIYQTPRYLVIGTGKKITLECSQTMGHDKMYWYQQDPGMELHLIHYSYGVNSTEKGDLSSESTVSRIRTEHFPLTLESARPSHTSQYLCASKKGSGVDTEAFFGQGTRLTVV.

The V call is TRBV5-1, the J call TRBJ1-4, with 10 bases aligning to TRBD1. Unmatched junction bases numbered 4, after V lost 0 bases and J lost 8 bases. Per the germline V gene, CDR1 is SGHRS and CDR2 is YFSETQ. The length of the CDR3 is 15 residues. In nucleotides, the CDR3 is TGCGCCAGCAGCTTGGCGGGACAGGGGAAGGAAAAACTGTTTTTT. It is translated as CASSLAGQGKEKLFF.

The rearrangement joins TRBV2 to TRBJ1-1; D is possibly TRBD1 (5 bases). Trimming removed 8 bases at V and 4 bases at J, with 14 bases between. Germline V lookup: CDR1 SNHLY, CDR2 FYNNEI. CDR3 size: 13 residues. CDR3 in amino acids: CASGRATGTEAFF. The CDR3 coding sequence is TGTGCCAGCGGCAGGGCGACGGGCACTGAAGCTTTCTTT.